This T cell receptor (beta chain) was recovered during a study of T cells in Graves' hyperthyroidism and ophthalmopathy (dated by TCRdb to 2018 to 2020). Looking at the study overall: Peripheral blood samples were taken at initial diagnosis, before any treatment was given. Whether ophthalmopathy could be predicted prospectively was tested in an independent validation cohort made up of approximately 19 hyperthyroidism patients plus 17 patients who later progressed to ophthalmopathy. After blood sampling, hyperthyroidism patients were treated with methimazole at a starting dose of 30 mg daily, and ophthalmopathy patients were treated with high-dose intravenous methylprednisolone. To identify distinguishing TCR V-J signatures, a discovery cohort of around 100 patients was used, comprising 40 to 45 with Graves' ophthalmopathy and roughly 60 with stable Graves' hyperthyroidism. The 100 discovery patients were randomly divided into training and test sets at a 7:3 ratio. The paper describes TCR Vbeta CDR3 sequencing of roughly 130 peripheral blood samples, made up of under 50 ophthalmopathy patients, 70 to 80 hyperthyroidism patients and about 17 progressor patients. Thyroid tissue and blood T-cell repertoires from several Graves' hyperthyroidism patients were also compared in the study.

The TCR beta CDR3 regions were amplified from RNA transcripts. A first-round RT-PCR of the TCR CDR3 used the HTBI primer set with the Qiagen OneStep RT-PCR kit. Libraries were constructed in a second round of multiplex PCR, after which size selection and purification were performed. Paired-end sequencing of the libraries was performed with 100 bp reads on an Illumina HiSeq2000. For the original study's pipeline: Raw data were processed with SOAPnuke, discarding reads with adapters, uncalled bases, mean Phred below 15, or no exact constant-primer or identifier match. High-quality paired reads were merged using COPE v1.2.5, and each unique nucleotide sequence was defined as a clonotype. MiTCR v1.1 was used to align the clonotypes against IMGT TRBV, TRBD and TRBJ reference segments. The analysis was restricted to V-J combinations with a frequency above 0.0001, which together covered 99% to 99.2% of the repertoires. The TCS score was defined as F50 (clonal expansion) divided by E x V (chaos), with BLOSUM62-based TCRdist calculated between CDR3 peptides within each V-J. Welch's t-statistics and random forest reduced around 550 V-J features to 13, which were used in a naive Bayes classifier (R e1071). The public reads were reanalyzed by TCRdb: fastp trimming at Q25, MiXCR alignment, in-frame beta chains only. Each CDR3 protein gets just one entry, which takes the most common genes and DNA from the rows behind it. What appears here as the V and J calls and clone size reflects TCRdb's work, not the paper's. This sample holds about 270,000 distinct CDR3 sequences; 22% were observed only once. The ten top clones hold roughly 60% of the sample.

Overall study results and their limits: In cross-validation, a model built on a 13 V-J signature told ophthalmopathy apart from stable hyperthyroidism with 85% to 90% sensitivity and approximately 84% specificity, and in testing the same model reached 80%/75%. No statistical method was used to fix the sample size in advance, and group allocation was not hidden from the investigators. Most expanded thyroid clonotypes (frequency above 0.001) were also detected in blood, suggesting blood repertoires may reflect thyroid immune responses. In validation, the model predicted progression to ophthalmopathy with approximately 70% sensitivity and about 72% specificity, a median of about 6.7 months before onset.

Ophthalmopathy patients had moderately to severely active disease, Clinical Activity Score of at least 3, NOSPECS grade of at least 4, and duration under 3 months. Patients with uncontrolled infections, other autoimmune diseases, pregnancy or lactation were excluded. Diagnoses were based on clinical symptoms, serum thyroxine and TRAb, thyroid ultrasound and orbital computed tomography. PBMCs were separated from roughly 9.3 ml of fresh peripheral blood using Ficoll-Paque density gradient centrifugation. Total RNA was extracted with Trizol reagent, and quality was checked on an Agilent 2100 Bioanalyzer. The CDR3 measures 15 amino acids from cysteine to phenylalanine. The only DNA kept is the CDR3, 45 bases in frame from the first base. From a lookup of the germline V gene (reference sequence), CDR1 and CDR2 are SGHAT and FQDESV. This clonotype was counted between two and nine times. Its recognized antigen is unknown. One end of the junction is discordant with germline, which a read error may explain.

Sequenced input: blood. The chain links TRBV11-1 with TRBJ2-1, with no reliable assignment of the D segment. The TCR originated in a man aged 25 to 45 with Graves' ophthalmopathy. The CDR3 protein is CASSFGVGSYNEQFF. Read as DNA, the sequence is TGTGCTAGCAGCTTTGGGGTTGGCTCCTACAATGAGCAGTTCTTC.